These T cell receptor beta chains were read from a single sample in a study of blood T cells in healthy people across ages. In TCRdb, the 5' RACE reads were re-called with MiXCR into one record per CDR3 protein. The sample carries about 780,000 distinct CDR3 sequences, about 47% recorded once. The material sequenced was blood. Receptors were obtained from a man older than 75 in good health. Each CDR3 is given with its conserved first and last residue. The D gene is left open where the match is weak. A row's size may be missing; if present it is once, few, many or a size class.

j_call	clone_size	v_call	d_call	cdr3_aa	cdr3_nt
TRBJ2-4	once	TRBV3-1	TRBD1	CASSREDRGNIQYF	TGTGCCAGCAGCCGAGAGGACAGGGGGAACATTCAGTACTTC
TRBJ2-7	many	TRBV20-1	TRBD2	CSAQPHTSGGVSYEQYF	TGCAGTGCCCAGCCCCATACTAGCGGAGGAGTCTCCTACGAGCAGTACTTC
TRBJ1-5	.	TRBV6-1	.	CASSEGPISNQPQHF	TGTGCCAGCAGCGAAGGGCCGATTAGCAATCAGCCCCAGCATTTT
TRBJ2-1	.	TRBV9	.	CASSPRGGQPPSYNEQFF	TGTGCCAGCAGCCCTAGGGGGGGGCAGCCCCCTTCCTACAATGAGCAGTTCTTC
TRBJ1-6	.	TRBV28	.	CASSSTTGPGNSPLHF	TGTGCCAGCAGTTCAACCACGGGCCCGGGGAATTCACCCCTCCACTTT
TRBJ1-4	.	TRBV20-1	TRBD1	CSATGQGREKLFF	TGCAGTGCTACTGGACAGGGGCGGGAAAAACTGTTTTTT
TRBJ1-5	.	TRBV7-2	.	CASSSGLLEHF	TGTGCCAGCAGTTCCGGACTGCTTGAGCATTTT
TRBJ2-5	many	TRBV6-1	TRBD2	CASRLAGVQETQYF	TGTGCCAGCAGACTAGCGGGGGTCCAAGAGACCCAGTACTTC
TRBJ1-2	many	TRBV12-3/TRBV12-4	.	CASSSDSNYGYTF	TGTGCCAGCAGTTCCGATAGTAACTATGGCTACACCTTC
TRBJ2-6	.	TRBV3-1	.	CASSTSGTALSGANVLTF	TGTGCCAGCAGCACGTCCGGGACGGCTCTCTCTGGGGCCAACGTCCTGACTTTC
TRBJ2-5	few	TRBV9	TRBD1	CASSVGYRGTETQYF	TGTGCCAGCAGCGTAGGGTACAGGGGGACAGAGACCCAGTACTTC
TRBJ2-4	.	TRBV19	.	CASSHGSAKNIQYF	TGTGCCAGTAGTCATGGGTCAGCCAAAAACATTCAGTACTTC
TRBJ2-7	.	TRBV5-1	TRBD2	CASSLAGDVYEQYF	TGCGCCAGCAGCTTAGCGGGAGATGTGTACGAGCAGTACTTC
TRBJ2-1	.	TRBV7-9	TRBD2	CASSLVVGTSGDYNEQFF	TGTGCCAGCAGCTTAGTCGTGGGGACTAGCGGGGACTACAATGAGCAGTTCTTC
TRBJ2-7	.	TRBV10-3	.	CAISGGSSRESGYEQYF	TGTGCCATCAGTGGGGGCTCTTCTCGGGAGTCGGGCTACGAGCAGTACTTC
TRBJ2-4	.	TRBV7-2	.	CASSPTGTERDIQYF	TGTGCCAGCAGCCCTACCGGGACGGAGAGGGACATTCAGTACTTC
TRBJ2-7	.	TRBV6-1	TRBD2	CASSGGGGYNEQYF	TGTGCCAGCAGCGGTGGGGGGGGTTACAATGAGCAGTACTTC
TRBJ2-5	.	TRBV3-1	.	CASSLTGNNEQYF	TGTGCCAGCAGCCTTACAGGGAACAATGAGCAGTACTTC
TRBJ2-3	.	TRBV20-1	.	CSAPGLLTDTQYF	TGCAGTGCTCCGGGACTTCTAACAGATACGCAGTATTTT
TRBJ2-6	many	TRBV4-3	.	CASREGAGANVLTF	TGCGCCAGCAGAGAGGGAGCTGGGGCCAACGTCCTGACTTTC
TRBJ2-5	.	TRBV7-3	TRBD1	CASSRDSTFQETQYF	TGTGCCAGCAGCCGGGACAGTACCTTCCAAGAGACCCAGTACTTC
TRBJ2-7	few	TRBV5-1	TRBD1	CASSWDRGNEQYF	TGCGCCAGCAGCTGGGACAGGGGCAACGAGCAGTACTTC
TRBJ1-2	.	TRBV30	.	CVWSEQGGDGYTF	TGTGTCTGGAGTGAACAGGGAGGGGATGGCTACACCTTC
TRBJ2-5	.	TRBV4-2	TRBD2	CASSQEAGGLQYF	TGTGCCAGCAGCCAAGAAGCGGGGGGGCTCCAGTACTTC
TRBJ2-7	.	TRBV11-2	.	CASSSSAGQKSYEQYF	TGTGCCAGCAGCTCCTCTGCGGGCCAGAAGTCCTACGAGCAGTACTTC
TRBJ2-1	.	TRBV10-3	TRBD2	CAVEHQRGGLSEQFF	TGTGCCGTGGAGCATCAGCGGGGGGGCCTAAGTGAGCAGTTCTTC
TRBJ2-5	.	TRBV5-1	TRBD1	CATTLQTGLQETQYF	TGCGCCACTACCCTGCAGACAGGGCTACAAGAGACCCAGTACTTC
TRBJ2-1	few	TRBV29-1	.	CSVQRELVYDEQFF	TGCAGCGTCCAGAGGGAGCTAGTTTACGATGAGCAGTTCTTC
TRBJ1-1	.	TRBV12-3/TRBV12-4	TRBD1	CASSLSGGFNTEAFF	TGTGCCAGCAGTCTCTCAGGGGGGTTTAACACTGAAGCTTTCTTT
TRBJ2-2	.	TRBV29-1	.	CSVGGASLIAYTGELFF	TGCAGCGTTGGGGGGGCTAGCCTTATAGCTTACACCGGGGAGCTGTTTTTT
TRBJ2-1	few	TRBV6-5	.	CASSYEVVRVGKEQFF	TGTGCCAGCAGTTACGAGGTAGTCAGGGTGGGCAAAGAGCAGTTCTTC
TRBJ1-1	.	TRBV18	TRBD1	CASSPQGATEAFF	TGTGCCAGCTCACCCCAGGGGGCCACTGAAGCTTTCTTT
TRBJ2-7	once	TRBV14	.	CASSQAGSYGYEQYF	TGTGCCAGCAGCCAAGCCGGGAGCTACGGGTACGAGCAGTACTTC
TRBJ1-5	.	TRBV6-5	.	CASSRAGLGNQPQHF	TGTGCCAGCAGTAGGGCGGGGTTAGGCAATCAGCCCCAGCATTTT
TRBJ1-2	.	TRBV29-1	.	CSGDLANYGYTF	TGCAGCGGCGACCTAGCTAACTATGGCTACACCTTC
TRBJ1-3	.	TRBV7-9	.	CASRSRGEQAGNTIYF	TGTGCCAGCAGATCGAGAGGGGAGCAGGCTGGAAACACCATATATTTT
TRBJ2-1	.	TRBV18	.	CASSPQAGVNNEQFF	TGTGCCAGCTCACCACAGGCAGGGGTCAACAATGAGCAGTTCTTC
TRBJ2-7	.	TRBV18	TRBD1	CASSPAGGYRSSYEQYF	TGTGCCAGCTCACCAGCAGGGGGCTATAGGAGCTCCTACGAGCAGTACTTC
TRBJ2-1	.	TRBV5-1	TRBD2	CASSLPETSGGLDEQFF	TGCGCCAGCAGCTTGCCGGAAACTAGCGGGGGGTTAGATGAGCAGTTCTTC
TRBJ1-4	few	TRBV7-9	.	CASSHDRNEKLFF	TGTGCCAGCAGCCATGACAGAAATGAAAAACTGTTTTTT
TRBJ2-2	.	TRBV4-2	.	CASSQGAGGELFF	TGTGCCAGCAGCCAAGGTGCGGGCGGGGAGCTGTTTTTT
TRBJ1-5	.	TRBV30	.	CAWSMGNQPQHF	TGTGCCTGGAGTATGGGAAATCAGCCCCAGCATTTT
TRBJ2-5	few	TRBV29-1	TRBD2	CSVERAGGPLLGETQYF	TGCAGCGTTGAAAGAGCGGGAGGGCCTTTACTTGGGGAGACCCAGTACTTC
TRBJ1-2	.	TRBV6-6	.	CASSYLDRQGGCCTF	TGTGCCAGCAGTTACCTGGACCGGCAGGGAGGATGCTGCACCTTC
TRBJ2-7	few	TRBV6-4	TRBD1	CASSDLPRDRSYEQYF	TGTGCCAGCAGTGACTTGCCCCGGGACAGATCCTACGAGCAGTACTTC
TRBJ2-4	few	TRBV4-3	TRBD2	CASSQDVGGRAKNIQYF	TGCGCCAGCAGCCAAGATGTAGGCGGGAGGGCCAAAAACATTCAGTACTTC
TRBJ1-6	.	TRBV9	.	CASSVVSDYNSPLHF	TGTGCCAGCAGCGTAGTGTCGGATTATAATTCACCCCTCCACTTT
TRBJ2-5	.	TRBV7-2	TRBD2	CASSLEGTSMETQYF	TGTGCCAGCAGCTTAGAAGGGACTAGCATGGAGACCCAGTACTTC
TRBJ2-7	.	TRBV11-2	TRBD2	CASSSDSEPSGGAYEQYF	TGTGCCAGCAGCTCCGACAGCGAACCTAGCGGGGGTGCCTACGAGCAGTACTTC
TRBJ2-1	.	TRBV24-1	TRBD2	CATSDPAGEHNEQFF	TGTGCCACCAGTGATCCAGCGGGAGAGCACAATGAGCAGTTCTTC
TRBJ2-3	.	TRBV28	TRBD1	CASTEGGTGKTDTQYF	TGTGCCAGCACCGAGGGGGGGACAGGGAAAACAGATACGCAGTATTTT
TRBJ1-1	.	TRBV28	.	CASSVALGTEAFF	TGTGCCAGCAGTGTTGCCCTGGGCACTGAAGCTTTCTTT
TRBJ1-2	.	TRBV6-5	TRBD1	CASSRRQGGAGYTF	TGTGCCAGCAGTCGACGACAGGGGGGGGCTGGCTACACCTTC